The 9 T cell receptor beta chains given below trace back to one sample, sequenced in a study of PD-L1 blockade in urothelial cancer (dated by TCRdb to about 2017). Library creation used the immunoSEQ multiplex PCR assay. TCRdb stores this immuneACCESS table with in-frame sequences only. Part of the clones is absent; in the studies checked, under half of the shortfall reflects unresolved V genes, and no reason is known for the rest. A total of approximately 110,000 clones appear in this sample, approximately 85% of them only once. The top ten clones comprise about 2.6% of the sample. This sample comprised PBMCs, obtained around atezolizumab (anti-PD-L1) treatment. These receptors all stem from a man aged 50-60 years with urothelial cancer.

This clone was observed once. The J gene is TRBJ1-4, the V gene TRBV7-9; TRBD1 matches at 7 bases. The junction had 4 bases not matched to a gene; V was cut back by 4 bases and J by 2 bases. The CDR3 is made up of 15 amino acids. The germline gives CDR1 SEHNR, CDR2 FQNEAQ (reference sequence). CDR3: CASSSPTGTNEKLFF. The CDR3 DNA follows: TGTGCCAGCAGCTCGCCGACAGGGACTAATGAAAAACTGTTTTTT.

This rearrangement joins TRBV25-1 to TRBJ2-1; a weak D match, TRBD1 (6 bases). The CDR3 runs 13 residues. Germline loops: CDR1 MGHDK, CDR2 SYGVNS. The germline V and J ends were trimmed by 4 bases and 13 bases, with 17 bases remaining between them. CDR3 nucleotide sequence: TGTGCCAGCAGTGTTTCCCGGACAGCGGAACAGTTCTTC. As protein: CASSVSRTAEQFF.

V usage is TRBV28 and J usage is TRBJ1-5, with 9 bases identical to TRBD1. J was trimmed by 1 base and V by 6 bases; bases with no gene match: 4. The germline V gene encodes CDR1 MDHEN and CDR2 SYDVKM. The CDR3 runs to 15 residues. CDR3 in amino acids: CASSEDRGSNQPQHF. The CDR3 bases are TGTGCCAGCAGCGAGGACAGGGGCAGCAATCAGCCCCAGCATTTT.

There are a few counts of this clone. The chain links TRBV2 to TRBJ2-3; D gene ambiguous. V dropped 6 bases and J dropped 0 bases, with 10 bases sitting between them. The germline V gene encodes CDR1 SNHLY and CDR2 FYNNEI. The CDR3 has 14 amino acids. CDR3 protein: CASRMRESTDTQYF. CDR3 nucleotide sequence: TGTGCCAGCAGAATGAGAGAGAGCACAGATACGCAGTATTTT.

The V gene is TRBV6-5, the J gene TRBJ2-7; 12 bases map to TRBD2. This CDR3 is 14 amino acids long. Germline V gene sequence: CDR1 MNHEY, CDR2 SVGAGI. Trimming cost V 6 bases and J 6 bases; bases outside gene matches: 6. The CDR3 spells CASSPGTSGLEQYF. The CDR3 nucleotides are TGTGCCAGCAGCCCCGGGACTAGCGGGCTCGAGCAGTACTTC.

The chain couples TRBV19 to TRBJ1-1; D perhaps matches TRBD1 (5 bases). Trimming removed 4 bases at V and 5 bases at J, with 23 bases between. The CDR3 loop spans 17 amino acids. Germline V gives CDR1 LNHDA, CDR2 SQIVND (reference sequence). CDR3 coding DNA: TGTGCCAGTAGTACGTATTTTACCGGGACTGCGTTAACTGAAGCTTTCTTT. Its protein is CASSTYFTGTALTEAFF.

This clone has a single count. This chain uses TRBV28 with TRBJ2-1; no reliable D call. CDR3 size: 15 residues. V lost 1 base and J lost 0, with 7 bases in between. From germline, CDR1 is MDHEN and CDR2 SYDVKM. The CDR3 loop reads CASSLSHYSYNEQFF. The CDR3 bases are TGTGCCAGCAGTTTATCCCACTACTCCTACAATGAGCAGTTCTTC.

CDR3 sequence: CASSSGPYNEQFF. The CDR3 nucleotides are TGTGCCAGTAGTAGCGGGCCTTACAATGAGCAGTTCTTC. The V and J genes are TRBV19 and TRBJ2-1, with D perhaps TRBD2 (5 bases). CDR3 length: 13 residues. The V end lost 4 bases, the J end lost 4 bases, and 8 bases lay between the germline ends. Per the germline V gene, CDR1 is LNHDA and CDR2 is SQIVND (reference sequence). The variable domain in full, with the rest retrieved from reference TRBV19 and TRBJ2-1, is DGGITQSPKYLFRKEGQNVTLSCEQNLNHDAMYWYRQDPGQGLRLIYYSQIVNDFQKGDIAEGYSVSREKKESFPLTVTSAQKNPTAFYLCASSSGPYNEQFFGPGTRLTVL.

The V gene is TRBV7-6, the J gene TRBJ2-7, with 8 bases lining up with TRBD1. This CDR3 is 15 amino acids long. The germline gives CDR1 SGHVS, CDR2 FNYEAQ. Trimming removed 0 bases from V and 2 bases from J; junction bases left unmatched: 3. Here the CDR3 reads CASSLAGQGAYEQYF. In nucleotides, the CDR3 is TGTGCCAGCAGCTTAGCAGGACAGGGCGCCTACGAGCAGTACTTC.